This TCR beta chain was found in a study of vaccination effects on CD4 cells after COVID-19. About the research overall: The median interval between the second dose and post-vaccine sampling was 72 days. Notes on the study in general: There were few convalescent patients in the study and no early post-infection timepoints.

The culture ran for around nine days before CD4+ T cells were isolated. Each participant was administered two doses of either the BNT162b2 or the mRNA-1273 vaccine. Nobody among the vaccine recipients had prior SARS-CoV-2 infection (nucleocapsid antibodies were negative). Fresh IL-2-containing medium replaced half the medium on days 3 and 7. Measured with immunoSEQ multiplex PCR; TCRdb has only the in-frame clones, and not every one. The sample contains about 57,000 clones, around 73% of which appear only once. V was shortened by 5 bases and J by 0 bases, with 7 bases between the two germline ends. The CDR3 covers 14 residues. Germline-derived CDR1 and CDR2 are KGHSH and LQKENI. As regards this clone: The antigen is unknown.

The receptor was derived from a human donor who received a COVID-19 vaccine. Sequencing was performed on CD4+ T cells from PBMCs cultured without peptide, taken after COVID-19 vaccination. The chain links TRBV18 to TRBJ1-4; no clear D. The CDR3 reads CASSGVATNEKLFF. DNA of the CDR3: TGTGCCAGCTCAGGGGTTGCAACTAATGAAAAACTGTTTTTT.